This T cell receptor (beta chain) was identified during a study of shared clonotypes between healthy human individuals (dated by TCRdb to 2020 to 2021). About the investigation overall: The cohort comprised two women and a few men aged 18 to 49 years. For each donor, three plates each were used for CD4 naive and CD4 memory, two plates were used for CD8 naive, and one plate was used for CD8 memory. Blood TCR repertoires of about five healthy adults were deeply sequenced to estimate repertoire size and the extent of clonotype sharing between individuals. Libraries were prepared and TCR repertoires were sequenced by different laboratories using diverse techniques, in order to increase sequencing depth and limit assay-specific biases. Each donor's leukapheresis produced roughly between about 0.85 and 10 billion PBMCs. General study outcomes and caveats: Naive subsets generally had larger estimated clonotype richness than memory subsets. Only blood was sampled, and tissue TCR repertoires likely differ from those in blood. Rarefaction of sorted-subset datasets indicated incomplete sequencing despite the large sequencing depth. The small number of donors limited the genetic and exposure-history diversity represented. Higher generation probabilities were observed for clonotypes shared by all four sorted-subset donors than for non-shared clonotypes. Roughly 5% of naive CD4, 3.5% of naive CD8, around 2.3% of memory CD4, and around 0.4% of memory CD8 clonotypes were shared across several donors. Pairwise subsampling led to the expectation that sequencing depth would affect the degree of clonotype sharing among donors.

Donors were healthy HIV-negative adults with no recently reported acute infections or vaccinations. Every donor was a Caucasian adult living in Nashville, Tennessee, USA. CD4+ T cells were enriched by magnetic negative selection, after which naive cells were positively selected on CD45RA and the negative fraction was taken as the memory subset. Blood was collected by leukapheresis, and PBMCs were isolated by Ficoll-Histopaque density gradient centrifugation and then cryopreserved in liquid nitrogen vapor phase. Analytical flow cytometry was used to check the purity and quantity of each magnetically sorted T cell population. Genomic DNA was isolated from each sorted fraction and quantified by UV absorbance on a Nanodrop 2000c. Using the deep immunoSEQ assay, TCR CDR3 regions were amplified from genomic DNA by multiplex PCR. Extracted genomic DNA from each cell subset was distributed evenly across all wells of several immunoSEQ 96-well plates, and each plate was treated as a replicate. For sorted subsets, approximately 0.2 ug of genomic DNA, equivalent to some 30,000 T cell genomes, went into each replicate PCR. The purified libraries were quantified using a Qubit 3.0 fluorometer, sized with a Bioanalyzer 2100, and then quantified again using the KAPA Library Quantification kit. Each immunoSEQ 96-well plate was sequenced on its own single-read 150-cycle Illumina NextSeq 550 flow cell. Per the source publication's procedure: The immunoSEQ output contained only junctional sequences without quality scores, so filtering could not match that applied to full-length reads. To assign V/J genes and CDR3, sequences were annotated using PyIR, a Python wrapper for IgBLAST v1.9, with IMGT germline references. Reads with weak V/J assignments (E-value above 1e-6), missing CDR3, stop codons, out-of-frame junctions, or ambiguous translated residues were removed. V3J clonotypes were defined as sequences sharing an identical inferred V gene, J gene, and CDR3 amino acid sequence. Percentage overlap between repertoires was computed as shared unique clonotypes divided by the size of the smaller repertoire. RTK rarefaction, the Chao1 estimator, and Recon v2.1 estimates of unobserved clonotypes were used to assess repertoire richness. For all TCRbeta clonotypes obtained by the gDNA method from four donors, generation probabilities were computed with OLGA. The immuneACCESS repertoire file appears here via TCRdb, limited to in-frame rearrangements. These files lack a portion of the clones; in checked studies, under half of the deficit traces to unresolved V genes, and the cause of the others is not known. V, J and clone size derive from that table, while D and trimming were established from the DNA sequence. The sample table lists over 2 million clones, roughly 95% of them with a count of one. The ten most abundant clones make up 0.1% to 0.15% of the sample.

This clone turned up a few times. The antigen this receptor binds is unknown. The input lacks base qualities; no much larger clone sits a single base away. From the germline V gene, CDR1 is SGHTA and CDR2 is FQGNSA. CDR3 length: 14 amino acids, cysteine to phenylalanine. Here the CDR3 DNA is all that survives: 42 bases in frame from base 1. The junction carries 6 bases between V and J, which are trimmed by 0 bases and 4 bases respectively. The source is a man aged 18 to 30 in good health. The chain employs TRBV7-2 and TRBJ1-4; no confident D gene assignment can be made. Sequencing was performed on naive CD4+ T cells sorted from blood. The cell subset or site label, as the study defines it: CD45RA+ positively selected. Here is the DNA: TGTGCCAGCAGCTTAGCACGGTTTAATGAAAAACTGTTTTTT. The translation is CASSLARFNEKLFF. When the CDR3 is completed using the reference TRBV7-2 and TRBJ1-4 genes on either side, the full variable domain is GAGVSQSPSNKVTEKGKDVELRCDPISGHTALYWYRQSLGQGLEFLIYFQGNSAPDKSGLPSDRFSAERTGGSVSTLTIQRTQQEDSAVYLCASSLARFNEKLFFGSGTQLSVL.